These 21 T cell receptor beta chains originate from one sample sequenced in a study of chemoradiotherapy in HPV16-positive cancers. TCRdb keeps only in-frame clones here, not all; method: immunoSEQ multiplex PCR. The sample yields roughly 2,200 clones, approximately 70% seen once. Material: tumor tissue, obtained from a patient who underwent chemoradiotherapy. The receptor source for this set is a human donor with HPV-associated anogenital cancer.

This rearrangement joins TRBV5-1 to TRBJ2-3; D ambiguous. The CDR3 extends over 14 amino acids. Trimming took off 4 bases at V and 6 bases at J, with 15 bases between the two ends. CDR1 is SGHRS, CDR2 YFSETQ, per germline. This chain's CDR3 is CASSRAYMPDTQYF. CDR3 DNA: TGCGCCAGCAGCCGGGCCTATATGCCCGATACGCAGTATTTT. Using reference TRBV5-1 and TRBJ2-3 for the parts outside the CDR3, the full variable domain is KAGVTQTPRYLIKTRGQQVTLSCSPISGHRSVSWYQQTPGQGLQFLFEYFSETQRNKGNFPGRFSGRQFSNSRSEMNVSTLELGDSALYLCASSRAYMPDTQYFGPGTRLTVL.

The chain employs TRBV7-8 and TRBJ1-5; D not certain. CDR3 length: 13 amino acids. V was shortened by 10 bases and J by 3 bases, with 13 bases between the two germline ends. Germline-derived CDR1 and CDR2 are SGHVS and FQNEAQ. The CDR3 here is CATGYGNNQPQHF. CDR3 nucleotides: TGTGCCACAGGTTACGGTAACAATCAGCCCCAGCATTTT.

The rearrangement links TRBV11-3 to TRBJ2-5, with D perhaps TRBD1 (6 bases). CDR1 SGHNT and CDR2 YENEEA come from the germline V gene. The V end lost 0 bases, the J end lost 3 bases, and 11 bases lay between the germline ends. The CDR3 loop spans 15 amino acids. Here the CDR3 DNA reads TGTGCCAGCAGCTTAGAGGGGGCTAGTGAAGAGACCCAGTACTTC. This codes for CASSLEGASEETQYF.

This clone has a single count. The chain uses TRBV7-2 and TRBJ1-1; D gene unclear. Germline CDR1 is SGHTA and CDR2 is FQGNSA. V lost 1 base to trimming and J lost 1 base, with 4 bases between them. The CDR3 consists of 13 residues. The CDR3 nucleotides are TGTGCCAGCAGCTTAGTAGGGAACACTGAAGCTTTCTTT. Translation: CASSLVGNTEAFF.

The chain combines TRBV13 with TRBJ2-3, with D hard to call. CDR1 is PRHDT, CDR2 FYEKMQ, per germline (reference sequence). The CDR3 length is 14 residues. V was pared by 5 bases and J by 4 bases, with 13 bases between. In DNA form, the CDR3 reads TGTGCCAGCAGCCGGACCGGGTGGGCAGATACGCAGTATTTT. Protein: CASSRTGWADTQYF.

The rearrangement uses TRBV28 and TRBJ1-2, with 9 bases fitting TRBD1. After removal of 10 bases from V and 4 bases from J, the junction contained 4 bases not matched to a gene. The CDR3 runs to 12 residues. CDR1 is MDHEN, CDR2 SYDVKM, per germline. CDR3: CATPGQGYGYTF. In DNA form, the CDR3 reads TGTGCCACCCCGGGACAGGGCTATGGCTACACCTTC.

The V and J genes are TRBV29-1 and TRBJ1-2; D unresolved. Germline V gene lookup returns CDR1 SQVTM and CDR2 ANQGSEA. There are 14 residues in the CDR3. Trimming took 1 base from V and 8 from J, leaving 17 bases between them. In DNA, the CDR3 is TGCAGCGTTGAAGGACATCAGGTACCCAACGGCTACACCTTC. Encoded protein: CSVEGHQVPNGYTF.

CDR3 sequence reads: CASRFDRGGSNTGELFF. CDR3 in DNA: TGTGCCAGCAGGTTCGACAGGGGAGGGTCGAACACCGGGGAGCTGTTTTTT. V usage is TRBV28 and J usage is TRBJ2-2, with D possibly being TRBD1 (8 bases). The germline V gene encodes CDR1 MDHEN and CDR2 SYDVKM. The CDR3 has 17 amino acids. Trimming removed 6 bases at V and 0 bases at J, with 17 bases between.

The chain uses TRBV10-3 and TRBJ2-2, with 9 bases aligning to TRBD1. The CDR3 has 16 amino acids. V trimming: 3 bases; J trimming: 7 bases; junction bases outside the gene matches: 9. Germline V gene data show CDR1 as ENHRY and CDR2 as SYGVKD. The DNA of the CDR3 is TGTGCCATCAGTGATCCGGGACAGGGTGTTAGCGGGGAGCTGTTTTTT. The encoded protein is CAISDPGQGVSGELFF.

This clone was picked up one time. The chain employs TRBV30 and TRBJ2-1; the D gene is possibly TRBD1 (6 bases). Trimming removed 4 bases at V and 3 bases at J, with 13 bases between. CDR3 length: 14 amino acids. Germline CDR1 and CDR2: GTSNPN and SVGIG (reference sequence). This CDR3 reads CAWTPTGYYNEQFF. The CDR3 bases are TGTGCCTGGACCCCGACAGGCTACTACAATGAGCAGTTCTTC.

The chain joins TRBV6-4 to TRBJ1-1; D is unclear. CDR1 is MRHNA, CDR2 SNTAGT, per germline. The CDR3 is 11 residues long. V lost 6 bases and J 0 bases, leaving 2 bases between the germline ends. The CDR3 DNA sequence: TGTGCCAGCAGGGTGAACACTGAAGCTTTCTTT. This sequence encodes CASRVNTEAFF.

Concerning this clone itself: Other DNA sequences in this sample translate to the same CDR3. The chain joins TRBV30 to TRBJ1-6; D unresolved. The V end was cut by 0 bases, the J end by 7 bases, with 10 bases between. CDR1 is GTSNPN, CDR2 SVGIG, per germline (reference sequence). The CDR3 has 14 residues. CDR3 DNA sequence: TGTGCCTGGAGTGTACTTGGCCTCAATTCACCCCTCCACTTT. Protein: CAWSVLGLNSPLHF. The full variable domain, completed using reference TRBV30 and TRBJ1-6, is SQTIHQWPATLVQPVGSPLSLECTVEGTSNPNLYWYRQAAGRGLQLLFYSVGIGQISSEVPQNLSASRPQDRQFILSSKKLLLSDSGFYLCAWSVLGLNSPLHFGNGTRLTVT.

This chain links TRBV2 with TRBJ2-5, with 7 bases lining up with TRBD1. Germline loops: CDR1 SNHLY, CDR2 FYNNEI. CDR3 length: 12 amino acids. The ends lost 6 bases at V and 5 bases at J; junction bases unmatched: 3. The CDR3 DNA reads as TGTGCCAGCAGGCTGGACAGGGAGACCCAGTACTTC. Translating gives CASRLDRETQYF. Using reference TRBV2 and TRBJ2-5 for the parts outside the CDR3, the full variable domain is EPEVTQTPSHQVTQMGQEVILRCVPISNHLYFYWYRQILGQKVEFLVSFYNNEISEKSEIFDDQFSVERPDGSNFTLKIRSTKLEDSAMYFCASRLDRETQYFGPGTRLLVL.

The V and J genes are TRBV2 and TRBJ2-7, with D perhaps matching TRBD1 (5 bases). CDR3 length equals 13 residues. The V gene's germline CDR1 is SNHLY and CDR2 FYNNEI. V lost 2 bases, J lost 4 bases, and 9 bases lay in between. The CDR3 is CASSERGQYEQYF. The CDR3 bases are TGTGCCAGCAGTGAAAGGGGCCAATACGAGCAGTACTTC.

This chain's CDR3 is CASSIIGELFF. In DNA form, the CDR3 reads TGTGCCAGTAGTATTATCGGGGAGCTGTTTTTT. The chain employs TRBV19 and TRBJ2-2; D gene ambiguous. The CDR3 has 11 residues. Germline-derived CDR1 and CDR2 are LNHDA and SQIVND (reference sequence). Trimming removed 3 bases from V and 7 bases from J, with 3 bases in between.

The rearrangement links TRBV29-1 to TRBJ2-1; D is ambiguous. The germline CDR1 and CDR2 sequences are SQVTM and ANQGSEA. V was cut by 6 bases and J by 4 bases, with 16 bases left in between. CDR3 size: 14 residues. CDR3 sequence: CSVIMGFQYNEQFF. DNA for the CDR3: TGCAGCGTCATAATGGGGTTCCAATACAATGAGCAGTTCTTC.

The chain recombines TRBV18 with TRBJ2-2; 7 positions match TRBD1. The junction had 6 bases not matched to a gene; V was cut back by 3 bases and J by 8 bases. Germline V gene lookup returns CDR1 KGHSH and CDR2 LQKENI. The CDR3 is 14 amino acids. CDR3 protein: CASSPGQSSGELFF. In nucleotides, the CDR3 is TGTGCCAGCTCACCGGGACAGAGCTCTGGGGAGCTGTTTTTT.

This clone was recorded once. This chain connects TRBV7-8 to TRBJ1-2; the D is unclear. CDR3 length: 15 residues. Trimming took 3 bases from V and 0 from J, leaving 11 bases between them. Germline CDR1 is SGHVS and CDR2 is FQNEAQ. This chain's CDR3 is CASSFRSSSNYGYTF. The DNA for the CDR3 is TGTGCCAGCAGCTTCAGAAGCTCCTCTAACTATGGCTACACCTTC. The variable domain in full, completed from reference TRBV7-8 and TRBJ1-2, reads GAGVSQSPRYKVAKRGQDVALRCDPISGHVSLFWYQQALGQGPEFLTYFQNEAQLDKSGLPSDRFFAERPEGSVSTLKIQRTQQEDSAVYLCASSFRSSSNYGYTFGSGTRLTVV.

CDR3 nucleotide sequence: TGTGCCAGCAGATTAACGGGGGGCCGTTACGAGCAGTACTTC. Translated, it gives CASRLTGGRYEQYF. V and J are TRBV2 and TRBJ2-7; possibly TRBD2 for D (7 bases). The V end lost 6 bases, the J end lost 4 bases, and 16 bases lay between the germline ends. The CDR3 runs to 14 residues. Looked up from germline, CDR1 is SNHLY and CDR2 is FYNNEI.

This chain links TRBV5-5 with TRBJ1-2, with D perhaps TRBD1 (6 bases). The V end lost 2 bases, the J end lost 4 bases, and 15 bases lay between the germline ends. Looked up from germline, CDR1 is SGHKS and CDR2 is YYEKEE (reference sequence). This CDR3 is built from 15 residues. CDR3 sequence reads: CASSFSTGASYGYTF. In DNA form, the CDR3 reads TGTGCCAGCAGCTTTTCGACGGGGGCAAGCTATGGCTACACCTTC.

The chain joins TRBV5-4 to TRBJ1-1, with D maybe TRBD1 (5 bases). Germline CDR1 reads SGHNT; CDR2 reads YYREEE (reference sequence). Trimming pared 4 bases from V and 3 bases from J, leaving 13 bases between. This CDR3 is built from 14 residues. The CDR3 loop is CASSRGGIDTEAFF. Here the CDR3 DNA reads TGTGCCAGCAGCCGGGGGGGGATAGACACTGAAGCTTTCTTT.